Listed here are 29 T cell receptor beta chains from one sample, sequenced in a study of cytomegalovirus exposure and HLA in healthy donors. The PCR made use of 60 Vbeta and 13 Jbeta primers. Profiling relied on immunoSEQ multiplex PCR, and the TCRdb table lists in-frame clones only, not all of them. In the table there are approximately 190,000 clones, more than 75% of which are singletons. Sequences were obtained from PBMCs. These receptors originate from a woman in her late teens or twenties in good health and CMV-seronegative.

This CDR3 is CASSHRGHSGANVLTF. For the CDR3, the DNA is TGCGCCAGCAGCCACAGGGGTCATTCTGGGGCCAACGTCCTGACTTTC. The chain recombines TRBV4-1 with TRBJ2-6; possible D gene TRBD1, 6 bases. This CDR3 spans 16 amino acids. The germline V and J ends were trimmed by 3 bases and 1 base, with 10 bases remaining between them. Looked up from germline, CDR1 is MGHRA and CDR2 is YSYEKL.

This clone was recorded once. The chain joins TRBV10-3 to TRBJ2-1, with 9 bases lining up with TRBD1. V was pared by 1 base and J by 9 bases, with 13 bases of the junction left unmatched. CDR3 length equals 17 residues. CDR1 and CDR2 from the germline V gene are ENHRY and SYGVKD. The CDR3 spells CAISEFPRQGDMAEQFF. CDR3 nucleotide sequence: TGTGCCATCAGTGAGTTTCCCCGACAGGGGGATATGGCTGAGCAGTTCTTC.

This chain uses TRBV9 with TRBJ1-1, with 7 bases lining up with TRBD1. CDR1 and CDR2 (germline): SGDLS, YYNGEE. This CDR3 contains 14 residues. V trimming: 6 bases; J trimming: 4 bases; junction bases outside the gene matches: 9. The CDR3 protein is CASNPGGLGTEAFF. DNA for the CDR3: TGTGCCAGCAACCCAGGGGGGCTGGGCACTGAAGCTTTCTTT.

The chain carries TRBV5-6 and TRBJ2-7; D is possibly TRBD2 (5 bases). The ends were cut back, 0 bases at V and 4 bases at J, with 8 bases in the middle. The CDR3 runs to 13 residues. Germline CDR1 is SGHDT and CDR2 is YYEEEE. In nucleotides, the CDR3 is TGTGCCAGCAGCTTGGGGGAGTGGTACGAGCAGTACTTC. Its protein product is CASSLGEWYEQYF.

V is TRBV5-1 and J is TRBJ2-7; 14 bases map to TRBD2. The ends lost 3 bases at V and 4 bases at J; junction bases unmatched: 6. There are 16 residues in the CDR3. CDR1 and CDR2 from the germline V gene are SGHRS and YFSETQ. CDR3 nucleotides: TGCGCCAGCAGCTCGGGACTAGCGGGGGAGAGGTACGAGCAGTACTTC. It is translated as CASSSGLAGERYEQYF.

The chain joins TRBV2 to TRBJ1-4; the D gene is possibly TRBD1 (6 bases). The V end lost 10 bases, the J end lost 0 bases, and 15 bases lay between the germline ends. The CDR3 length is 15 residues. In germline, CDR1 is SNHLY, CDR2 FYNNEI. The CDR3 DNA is TGTGCCAACCTCGTTGGGACACCAACTAATGAAAAACTGTTTTTT. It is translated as CANLVGTPTNEKLFF.

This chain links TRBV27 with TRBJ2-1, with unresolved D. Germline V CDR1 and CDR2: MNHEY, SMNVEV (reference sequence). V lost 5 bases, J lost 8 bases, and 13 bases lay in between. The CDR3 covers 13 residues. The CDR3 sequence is CASSLHERYEQFF. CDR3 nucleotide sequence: TGTGCCAGCAGTCTTCATGAGAGGTATGAGCAGTTCTTC.

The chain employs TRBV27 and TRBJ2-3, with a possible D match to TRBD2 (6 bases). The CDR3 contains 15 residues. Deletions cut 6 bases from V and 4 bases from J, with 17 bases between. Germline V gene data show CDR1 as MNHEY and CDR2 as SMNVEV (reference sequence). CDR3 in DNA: TGTGCCAGCAGGTCGGCAGGAAGCGGGTCAGATACGCAGTATTTT. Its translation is CASRSAGSGSDTQYF.

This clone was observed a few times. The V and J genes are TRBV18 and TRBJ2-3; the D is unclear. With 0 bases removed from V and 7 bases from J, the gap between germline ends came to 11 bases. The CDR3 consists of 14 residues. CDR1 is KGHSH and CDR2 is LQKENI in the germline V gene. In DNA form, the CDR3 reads TGTGCCAGCTCACCACCGATGAGTCCCTATACGCAGTATTTT. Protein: CASSPPMSPYTQYF.

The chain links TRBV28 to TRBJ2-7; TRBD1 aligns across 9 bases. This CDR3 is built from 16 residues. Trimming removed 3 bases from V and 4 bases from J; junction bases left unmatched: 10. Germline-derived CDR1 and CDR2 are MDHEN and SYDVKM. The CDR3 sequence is CASSLTPGQGFYEQYF. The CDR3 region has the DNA TGTGCCAGCAGTTTGACACCGGGACAGGGATTTTACGAGCAGTACTTC.

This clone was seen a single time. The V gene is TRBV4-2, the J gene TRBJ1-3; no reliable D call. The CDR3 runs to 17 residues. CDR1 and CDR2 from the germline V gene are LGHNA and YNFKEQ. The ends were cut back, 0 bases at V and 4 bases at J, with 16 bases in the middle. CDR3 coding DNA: TGTGCCAGCAGCCAAGATGTGCTTACGGGAGAAGGAAACACCATATATTTT. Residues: CASSQDVLTGEGNTIYF.

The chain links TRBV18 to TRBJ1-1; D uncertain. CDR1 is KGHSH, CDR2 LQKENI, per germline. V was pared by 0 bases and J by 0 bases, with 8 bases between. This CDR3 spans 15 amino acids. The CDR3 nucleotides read TGTGCCAGCTCACCACCCAGAGCGATGAACACTGAAGCTTTCTTT. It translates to CASSPPRAMNTEAFF.

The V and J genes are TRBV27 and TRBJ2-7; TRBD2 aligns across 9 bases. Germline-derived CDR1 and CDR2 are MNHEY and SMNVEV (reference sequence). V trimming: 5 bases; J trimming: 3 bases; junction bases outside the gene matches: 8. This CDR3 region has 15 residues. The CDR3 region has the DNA TGTGCCAGCAGTGAATCTAGCGGGAATTACTACGAGCAGTACTTC. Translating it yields CASSESSGNYYEQYF.

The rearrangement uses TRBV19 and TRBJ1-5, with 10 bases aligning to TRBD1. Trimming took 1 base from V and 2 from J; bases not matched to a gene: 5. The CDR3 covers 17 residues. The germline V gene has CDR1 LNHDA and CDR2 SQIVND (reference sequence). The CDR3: CASSIGQGAFGNQPQHF. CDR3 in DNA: TGTGCCAGTAGTATAGGACAGGGGGCGTTTGGCAATCAGCCCCAGCATTTT.

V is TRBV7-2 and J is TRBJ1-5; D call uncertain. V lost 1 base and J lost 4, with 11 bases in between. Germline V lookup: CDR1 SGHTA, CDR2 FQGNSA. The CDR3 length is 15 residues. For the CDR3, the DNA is TGTGCCAGCAGCTTAGTAATCGGGGTGAATCAGCCCCAGCATTTT. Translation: CASSLVIGVNQPQHF.

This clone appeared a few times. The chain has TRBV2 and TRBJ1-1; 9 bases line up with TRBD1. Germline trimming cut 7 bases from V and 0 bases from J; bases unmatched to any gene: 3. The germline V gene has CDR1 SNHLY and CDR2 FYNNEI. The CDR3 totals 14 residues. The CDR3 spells CASTGQGLNTEAFF. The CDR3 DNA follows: TGTGCCAGCACTGGACAGGGGCTGAACACTGAAGCTTTCTTT.

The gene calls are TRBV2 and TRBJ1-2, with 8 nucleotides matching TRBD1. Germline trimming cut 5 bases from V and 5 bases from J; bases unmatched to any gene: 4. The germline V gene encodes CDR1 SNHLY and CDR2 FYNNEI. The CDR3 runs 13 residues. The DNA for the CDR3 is TGTGCCAGCAGTACACAGGGGGATTATGGCTACACCTTC. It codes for CASSTQGDYGYTF.

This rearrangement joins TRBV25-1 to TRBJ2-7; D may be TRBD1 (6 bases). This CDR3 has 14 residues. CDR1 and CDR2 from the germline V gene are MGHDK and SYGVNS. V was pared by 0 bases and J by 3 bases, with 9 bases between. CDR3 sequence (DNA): TGTGCCAGCAGTGAATATGGACAGAGCTACGAGCAGTACTTC. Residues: CASSEYGQSYEQYF.

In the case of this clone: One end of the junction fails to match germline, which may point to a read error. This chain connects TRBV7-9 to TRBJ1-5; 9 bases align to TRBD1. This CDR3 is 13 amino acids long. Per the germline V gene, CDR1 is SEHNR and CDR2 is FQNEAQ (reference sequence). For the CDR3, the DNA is TGTTCCAGCAGCTTAACAGGGGGCCAGCCCCAGCATTTT. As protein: CSSSLTGGQPQHF.

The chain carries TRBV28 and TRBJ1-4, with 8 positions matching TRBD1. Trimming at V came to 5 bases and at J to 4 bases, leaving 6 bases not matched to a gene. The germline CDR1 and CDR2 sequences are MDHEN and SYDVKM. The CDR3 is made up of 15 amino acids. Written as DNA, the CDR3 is TGTGCCAGCAGTCCCCCGGGACAGGATAATGAAAAACTGTTTTTT. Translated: CASSPPGQDNEKLFF.

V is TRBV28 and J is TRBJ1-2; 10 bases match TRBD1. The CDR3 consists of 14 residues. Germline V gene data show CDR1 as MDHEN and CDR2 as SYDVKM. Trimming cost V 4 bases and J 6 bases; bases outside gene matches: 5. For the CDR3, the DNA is TGTGCCAGCAGTTCACCCGGGACAGGGGATGGCTACACCTTC. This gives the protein CASSSPGTGDGYTF.

The CDR3 DNA reads TGTGCCAGCTCACCAGGGGCTAACAATGAGCAGTTCTTC. As protein: CASSPGANNEQFF. V is TRBV18 and J is TRBJ2-1; weak D call: TRBD1 (5 bases). Germline V CDR1 and CDR2: KGHSH, LQKENI. The CDR3 length is 13 residues. The V end lost 2 bases, the J end lost 5 bases, and 7 bases lay between the germline ends.

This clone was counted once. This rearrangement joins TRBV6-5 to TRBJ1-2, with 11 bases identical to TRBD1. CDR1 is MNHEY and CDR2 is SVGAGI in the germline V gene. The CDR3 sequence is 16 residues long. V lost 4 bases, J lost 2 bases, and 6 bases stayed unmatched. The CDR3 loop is CASSSRGTGGNYGYTF. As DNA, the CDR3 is TGTGCCAGCAGTTCCCGTGGGACAGGGGGGAACTATGGCTACACCTTC.

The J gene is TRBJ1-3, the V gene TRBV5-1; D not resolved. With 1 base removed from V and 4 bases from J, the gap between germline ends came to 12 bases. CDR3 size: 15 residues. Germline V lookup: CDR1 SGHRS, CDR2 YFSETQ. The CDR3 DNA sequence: TGCGCCAGCAGCTTGATTTCGGGTGGCGGAAACACCATATATTTT. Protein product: CASSLISGGGNTIYF.

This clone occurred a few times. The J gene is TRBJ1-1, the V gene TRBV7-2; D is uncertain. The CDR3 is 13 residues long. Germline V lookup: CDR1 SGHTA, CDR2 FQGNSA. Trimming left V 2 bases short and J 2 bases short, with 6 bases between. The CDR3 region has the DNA TGTGCCAGCAGCTTAACTCTCAACACTGAAGCTTTCTTT. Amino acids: CASSLTLNTEAFF.

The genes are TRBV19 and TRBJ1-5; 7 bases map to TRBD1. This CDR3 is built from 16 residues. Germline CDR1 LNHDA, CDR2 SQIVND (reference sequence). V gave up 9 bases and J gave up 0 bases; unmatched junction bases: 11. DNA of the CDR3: TGTGCCAGCCTTAAGGGGACAGCGAATAGCAATCAGCCCCAGCATTTT. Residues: CASLKGTANSNQPQHF.

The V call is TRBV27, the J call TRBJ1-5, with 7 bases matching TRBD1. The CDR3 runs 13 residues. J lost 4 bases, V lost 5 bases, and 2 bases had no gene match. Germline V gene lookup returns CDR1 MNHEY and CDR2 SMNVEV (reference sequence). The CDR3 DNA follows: TGTGCCAGCAGTACACAGGGGAATCAGCCCCAGCATTTT. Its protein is CASSTQGNQPQHF.

The CDR3 loop reads CASSLYRDRNNSPLHF. The CDR3 DNA reads TGTGCCAGCAGTCTCTACCGGGACAGGAATAATTCACCCCTCCACTTT. This rearrangement joins TRBV6-4 to TRBJ1-6; 8 bases are shared with TRBD1. Germline V lookup: CDR1 MRHNA, CDR2 SNTAGT. The CDR3 has 16 amino acids. Unmatched junction bases numbered 8, after V lost 5 bases and J lost 5 bases.

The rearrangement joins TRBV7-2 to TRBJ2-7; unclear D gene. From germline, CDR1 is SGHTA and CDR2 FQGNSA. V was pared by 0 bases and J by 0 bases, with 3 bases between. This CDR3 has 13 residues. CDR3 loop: CASSLALSYEQYF. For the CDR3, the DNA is TGTGCCAGCAGCTTAGCCCTCTCCTACGAGCAGTACTTC.